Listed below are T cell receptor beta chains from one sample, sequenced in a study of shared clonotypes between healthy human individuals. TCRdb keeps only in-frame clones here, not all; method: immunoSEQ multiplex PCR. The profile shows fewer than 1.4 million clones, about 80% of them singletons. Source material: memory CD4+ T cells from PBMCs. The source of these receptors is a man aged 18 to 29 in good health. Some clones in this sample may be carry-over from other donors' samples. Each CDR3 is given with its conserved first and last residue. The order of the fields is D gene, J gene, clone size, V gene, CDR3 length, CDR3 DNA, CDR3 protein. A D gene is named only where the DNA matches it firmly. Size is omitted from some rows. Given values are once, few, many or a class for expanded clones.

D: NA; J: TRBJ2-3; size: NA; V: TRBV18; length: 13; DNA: TGTGCCAGCTCACCACCGGCGGGGGATACGCAGTATTTT; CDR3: CASSPPAGDTQYF
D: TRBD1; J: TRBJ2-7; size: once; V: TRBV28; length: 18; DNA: TGTGCCAGCAGTCCACGGACAGGGGGCCGGTGGGGGGCCTACGAGCAGTACTTT; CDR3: CASSPRTGGRWGAYEQYF
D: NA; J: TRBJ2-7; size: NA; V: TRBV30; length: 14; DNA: TGTGCCTGGAGTACCCCGGAGTCCGGCTACGAGCAGTACTTC; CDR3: CAWSTPESGYEQYF
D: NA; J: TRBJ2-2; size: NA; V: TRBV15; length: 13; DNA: TGTGCCACCAGCAGTCGGGACACCGGGGAGCTGTTTTTT; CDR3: CATSSRDTGELFF
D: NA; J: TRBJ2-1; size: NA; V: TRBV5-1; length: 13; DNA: TGCGCCAGCAGCTTGGTGATTGCGGATGAGCAGTTCTTC; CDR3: CASSLVIADEQFF
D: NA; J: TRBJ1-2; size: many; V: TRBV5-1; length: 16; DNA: TGCGCCAGCAGTCCTGCTGATGCCAGTCGACATAGTGGCTACACCTTC; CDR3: CASSPADASRHSGYTF
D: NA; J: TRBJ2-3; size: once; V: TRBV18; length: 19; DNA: TGTGCCAGCTCACCAAGTGTTTGGCGGGCCCCCTTGAGCACAGATACGCAGTATTTT; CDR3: CASSPSVWRAPLSTDTQYF
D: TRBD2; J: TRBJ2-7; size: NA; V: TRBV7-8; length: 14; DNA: TGTGCCAGCAGCTGGACTAGTTCGACCTACGAGCAGTACTTC; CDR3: CASSWTSSTYEQYF
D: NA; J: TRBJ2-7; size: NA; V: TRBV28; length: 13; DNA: TGTGCCAGCAGACCCCAGACAGACGGCGAGCAGTACTTC; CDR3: CASRPQTDGEQYF
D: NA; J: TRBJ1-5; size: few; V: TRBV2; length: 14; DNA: TGTGCCAGCAGTGAAGACAGGGTTTGGCAGCCCCAGCATTTT; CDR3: CASSEDRVWQPQHF
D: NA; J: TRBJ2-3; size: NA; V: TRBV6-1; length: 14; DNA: TGTGCCAGCAGTGTACAAGATCGGACAGATACGCAGTATTTT; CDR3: CASSVQDRTDTQYF
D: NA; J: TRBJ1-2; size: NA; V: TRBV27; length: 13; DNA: TGTGCCACCAAGTATGGGGTGAACTATGGCTACACCTTC; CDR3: CATKYGVNYGYTF
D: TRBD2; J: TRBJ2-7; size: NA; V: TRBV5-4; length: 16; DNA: TGTGCCAGCAGCTTGGGGGGTGCGGGAGCTATTTACGAGCAGTACTTC; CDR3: CASSLGGAGAIYEQYF
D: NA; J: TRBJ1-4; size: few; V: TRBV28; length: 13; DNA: TGTGCCCTCCAGGACACAGAAAATGAAAAACTGTTTTTT; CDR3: CALQDTENEKLFF
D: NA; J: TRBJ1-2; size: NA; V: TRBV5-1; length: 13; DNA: TGCGCCAGCAGCTTGGAAGGGTTGGATGGCTACACCTTC; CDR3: CASSLEGLDGYTF
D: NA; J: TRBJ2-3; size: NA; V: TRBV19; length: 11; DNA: TGTGCCAGTGGGAGAACAGATACGCAGTATTTT; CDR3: CASGRTDTQYF
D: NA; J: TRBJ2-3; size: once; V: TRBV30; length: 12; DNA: TGTGCCTGGAGTGCGAACACCCGAGCGCAGTATTTT; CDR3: CAWSANTRAQYF
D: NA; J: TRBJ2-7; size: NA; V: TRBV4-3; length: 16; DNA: TGCGCCAGCAGCCGAGAGTATACTATGAGCTCCTACGAGCAGTACTTC; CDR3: CASSREYTMSSYEQYF
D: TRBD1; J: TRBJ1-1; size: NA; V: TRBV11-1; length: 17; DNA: TGTGCCAGCAGCCAAGGGATGCACAGGGGAAGGAACACTGAAGCTTTCTTT; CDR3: CASSQGMHRGRNTEAFF
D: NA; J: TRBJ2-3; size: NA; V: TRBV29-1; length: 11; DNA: TGCAGCGGAGAGGGCACAGATACGCAGTATTTT; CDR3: CSGEGTDTQYF
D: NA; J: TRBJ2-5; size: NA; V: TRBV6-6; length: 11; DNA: TGTGCCAGCAGTTATGGTGAGACCCAGTACTTC; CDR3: CASSYGETQYF
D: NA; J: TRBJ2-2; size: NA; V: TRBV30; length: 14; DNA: TGTGCCTGGAGTGTACTAAGGGACACCGGGGAGCTGTTTTTT; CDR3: CAWSVLRDTGELFF
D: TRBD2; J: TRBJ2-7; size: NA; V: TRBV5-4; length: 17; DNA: TGTGCCAGCAGCCCGACCGGAGGCGCGGGAGGTATTTGGGAGCAGTACTTC; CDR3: CASSPTGGAGGIWEQYF
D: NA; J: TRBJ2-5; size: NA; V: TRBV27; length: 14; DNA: TGTGCCAGCAGTTTATCTGGCTCCACCCAGACCCAGTACTTC; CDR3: CASSLSGSTQTQYF
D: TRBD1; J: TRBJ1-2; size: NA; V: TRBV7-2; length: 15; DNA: TGTGCCAGCAGCCCCGGGACAGGGGGGTTCTATGGCCACACCTTC; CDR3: CASSPGTGGFYGHTF
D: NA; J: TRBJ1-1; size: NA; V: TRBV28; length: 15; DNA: TGTGCCAGCAGCCCCCCTTTTTTTTTGGCCACTGAAGCTTTCTTT; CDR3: CASSPPFFLATEAFF
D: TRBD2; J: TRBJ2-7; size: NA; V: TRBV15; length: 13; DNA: TGTGCCACCCAGCGGGACTCCCCCTACGAGCAGTACTTC; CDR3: CATQRDSPYEQYF
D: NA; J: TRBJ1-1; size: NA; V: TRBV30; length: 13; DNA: TGTGCCTGGAGCCCGTACCAGAACACTGAAGCTTTCTTT; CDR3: CAWSPYQNTEAFF
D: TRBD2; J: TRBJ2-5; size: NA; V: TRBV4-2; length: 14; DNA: TGTGCCAGCAGCCTCCAAAAGGGAGGGGAGACCCAGTACTTC; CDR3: CASSLQKGGETQYF
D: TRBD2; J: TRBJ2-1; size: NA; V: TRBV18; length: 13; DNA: TGTGCCAGCTCCCCCGGGACTAGCCGCGAGCAGTTCTTC; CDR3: CASSPGTSREQFF
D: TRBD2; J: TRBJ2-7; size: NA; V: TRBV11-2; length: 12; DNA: TGTGCCAGCAGCTCCGGGACTAGCAAGCAGTACTTC; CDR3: CASSSGTSKQYF
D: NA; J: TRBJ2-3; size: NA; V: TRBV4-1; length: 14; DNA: TGCGCCAGCAGCCGGGATGAGACCACAGATACGCAGTATTTT; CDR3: CASSRDETTDTQYF
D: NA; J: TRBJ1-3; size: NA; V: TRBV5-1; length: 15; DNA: TGCGCCAGCAGCTTGGATGGCAGCTCTGGAAACACCATATATTTT; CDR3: CASSLDGSSGNTIYF
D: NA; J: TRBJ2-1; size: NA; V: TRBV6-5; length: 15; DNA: TGTGCCAGCAGTTACTCGAGGGGACACTACAATGAGCAGTTCTTC; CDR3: CASSYSRGHYNEQFF
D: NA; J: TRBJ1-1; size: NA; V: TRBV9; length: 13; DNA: TGTGCCAGCAGCTACAGCACGAACACTGAAGCTTTCTTT; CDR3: CASSYSTNTEAFF
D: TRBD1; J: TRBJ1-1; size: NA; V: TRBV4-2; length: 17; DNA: TGTGCCAGCAGTCCCAGGACAGGGGGTGGTGTGAACACTGAAGCTTTCTTT; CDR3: CASSPRTGGGVNTEAFF
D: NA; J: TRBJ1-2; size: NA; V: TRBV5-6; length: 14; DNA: TGTGCCAGCAGCTCTGCCCTGTCTTCGGGTGGCTACACCTTC; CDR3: CASSSALSSGGYTF
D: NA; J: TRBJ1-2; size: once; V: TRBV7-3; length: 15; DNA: TGTGCCAGCAGCTTAATGGGAAAAGGGGGAGATGGCTACACCTTC; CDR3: CASSLMGKGGDGYTF